These 25 T cell receptor beta chains originate from one sample sequenced in a study of Ad26.COV2.S vaccination and SARS-CoV-2 variants. Treatment denoted: around 19 received Ad26.COV2.S at low or high dose, single or two shots; about 5 received placebo; per-sample allocation not given. Sampling happened 63 days after the first vaccine or placebo injection. The repertoire was sequenced with immunoSEQ multiplex PCR; TCRdb's copy has only in-frame clones and lacks some. The sample lists some 460,000 clones, roughly nine tenths occurring once. The source was peripheral blood, collected in a trial of Ad26.COV2.S vaccine versus placebo. The receptor source for this set is a person aged 18-65 years who received the Ad26.COV2.S COVID-19 vaccine or a placebo.

This chain joins TRBV7-9 and TRBJ1-3; D might be TRBD1 (5 bases). This CDR3 has 14 amino acids. CDR1 SEHNR and CDR2 FQNEAQ come from the germline V gene (reference sequence). Trimming cost V 2 bases and J 4 bases, with 9 bases left between them. The CDR3 spells CASSLLRAGNTIYF. CDR3 nucleotides: TGTGCCAGCAGCTTACTCAGGGCCGGAAACACCATATATTTT.

The chain is built from TRBV27 and TRBJ1-5; D remains ambiguous. V lost 10 bases and J lost 0, with 16 bases in between. CDR1 and CDR2 from the germline V gene are MNHEY and SMNVEV (reference sequence). The CDR3 is 15 residues long. CDR3 DNA sequence: TGTGCCACCCGTAGGACCCCCGATAGCAATCAGCCCCAGCATTTT. It encodes CATRRTPDSNQPQHF.

The V gene is TRBV5-1, the J gene TRBJ1-1; D is undetermined. Germline values: CDR1 SGHRS, CDR2 YFSETQ. V lost 2 bases and J lost 6, with 8 bases in between. CDR3 length: 12 residues. CDR3 DNA: TGCGCCAGCAGCTTACATGGCCCTGAAGCTTTCTTT. Its translation is CASSLHGPEAFF.

V is TRBV29-1 and J is TRBJ2-1; TRBD2 agrees at 12 bases. Unmatched junction bases numbered 8, after V lost 4 bases and J lost 4 bases. The CDR3 is 16 residues long. Germline values: CDR1 SQVTM, CDR2 ANQGSEA. CDR3 sequence: CSVGGTGTSGYNEQFF. In DNA form, the CDR3 reads TGCAGCGTTGGAGGGACCGGGACTAGCGGGTACAATGAGCAGTTCTTC.

The V gene is TRBV18, the J gene TRBJ2-1, with TRBD2 matching over 8 bases. V lost 3 bases to trimming and J lost 8 bases; unmatched junction nucleotides: 9. Germline V gene data show CDR1 as KGHSH and CDR2 as LQKENI. This CDR3 is built from 15 residues. The CDR3: CASSPAGGASHEQFF. The DNA of the CDR3 is TGTGCCAGCTCACCGGCCGGGGGGGCCTCCCATGAGCAGTTCTTC.

The chain combines TRBV18 with TRBJ1-2, with TRBD1 matching over 7 bases. The CDR3 loop spans 13 amino acids. Germline trimming cut 6 bases from V and 3 bases from J; bases unmatched to any gene: 4. Germline V CDR1 and CDR2: KGHSH, LQKENI. CDR3 nucleotides: TGTGCCAGCTCCCATGACAGGGACTATGGCTACACCTTC. Translation gives CASSHDRDYGYTF.

This sequence joins TRBV2 and TRBJ2-1, with D maybe TRBD1 (6 bases). Looked up from germline, CDR1 is SNHLY and CDR2 is FYNNEI. The CDR3 consists of 13 residues. With 7 bases removed from V and 3 bases from J, the gap between germline ends came to 10 bases. CDR3 nucleotide sequence: TGTGCCAGCACACAGGGAATCTACAATGAGCAGTTCTTC. Translating it yields CASTQGIYNEQFF. The full variable domain, with the rest looked up from reference TRBV2 and TRBJ2-1, is EPEVTQTPSHQVTQMGQEVILRCVPISNHLYFYWYRQILGQKVEFLVSFYNNEISEKSEIFDDQFSVERPDGSNFTLKIRSTKLEDSAMYFCASTQGIYNEQFFGPGTRLTVL.

The chain recombines TRBV18 with TRBJ2-5, with 8 bases matching TRBD2. Germline-derived CDR1 and CDR2 are KGHSH and LQKENI. The CDR3 consists of 13 residues. With 3 bases clipped from V and 3 bases from J, the junction kept 0 bases outside the gene matches. CDR3 DNA: TGTGCCAGCTCACCGGGACTAGAAGAGACCCAGTACTTC. Amino acids: CASSPGLEETQYF.

The chain has TRBV5-1 and TRBJ2-6; no definite D call. The length of the CDR3 is 20 residues. Germline V gene data show CDR1 as SGHRS and CDR2 as YFSETQ. V gave up 2 bases and J gave up 0 bases, with 21 bases separating them. The CDR3 reads CASSFPTTWTVSSGANVLTF. The CDR3 nucleotides read TGCGCCAGCAGCTTCCCCACAACGTGGACGGTGAGCTCTGGGGCCAACGTCCTGACTTTC.

The gene calls are TRBV11-2 and TRBJ2-2; 11 positions agree with TRBD2. The CDR3 length is 16 residues. V shed 3 bases and J 3 bases; nucleotides not matched to a gene: 3. The germline CDR1 and CDR2 sequences are SGHAT and FQNNGV. In DNA form, the CDR3 reads TGTGCCAGCAGCTTGGCTAGCGGGGGGTACACCGGGGAGCTGTTTTTT. Its protein product is CASSLASGGYTGELFF.

The chain couples TRBV9 to TRBJ2-2; D ambiguous. In germline, CDR1 is SGDLS, CDR2 YYNGEE. Trimming stripped 6 bases from V and 0 bases from J, with 12 bases between. The CDR3 runs to 15 residues. The chain's CDR3 is CASTSDVANTGELFF. CDR3 DNA: TGTGCCAGCACCTCGGACGTGGCGAACACCGGGGAGCTGTTTTTT.

The chain uses TRBV11-1 and TRBJ2-5; no clear D. The length of the CDR3 is 13 residues. Trimming cost V 5 bases and J 0 bases, with 7 bases left between them. Germline assignment: CDR1 SGHAT and CDR2 FQDESV (reference sequence). The CDR3 sequence is CASSMGNQETQYF. The DNA of the CDR3 is TGTGCCAGCAGCATGGGCAACCAAGAGACCCAGTACTTC.

This chain connects TRBV19 to TRBJ1-5; no firm D call. V was cut by 7 bases and J by 3 bases, with 16 bases left in between. CDR1 is LNHDA and CDR2 is SQIVND in the germline V gene (reference sequence). CDR3 length: 15 amino acids. In DNA, the CDR3 is TGTGCCAGTAATCCCCACAACCGGGTCAATCAGCCCCAGCATTTT. It codes for CASNPHNRVNQPQHF.

This sequence joins TRBV5-4 and TRBJ2-7; tentatively, D is TRBD2 (5 bases). This CDR3 contains 15 residues. CDR1 and CDR2 (germline): SGHNT, YYREEE (reference sequence). V lost 0 bases to trimming and J lost 3 bases, with 13 bases between them. CDR3 sequence reads: CASSLGAGISYEQYF. The CDR3 nucleotides read TGTGCCAGCAGCTTGGGTGCGGGCATAAGCTACGAGCAGTACTTC.

This clone was counted between two and nine times. The CDR3 region is CASSSQGVSNQPQHF. The CDR3 coding sequence is TGTGCCAGTAGTTCACAGGGGGTTAGCAATCAGCCCCAGCATTTT. V and J are TRBV19 and TRBJ1-5; TRBD1 matches at 8 bases. Germline lookup yields CDR1 LNHDA and CDR2 SQIVND (reference sequence). The CDR3 covers 15 residues. J lost 0 bases, V lost 5 bases, and 3 bases had no gene match.

The gene calls are TRBV27 and TRBJ2-7; TRBD1 or TRBD2 may be the D gene (5 bases each). The germline gives CDR1 MNHEY, CDR2 SMNVEV (reference sequence). The CDR3 consists of 15 residues. Trimming removed 2 bases at V and 5 bases at J, with 16 bases between. CDR3 bases: TGTGCCAGCAGTTTACCTCCAGGGTTGGGGGACGAGCAGTACTTC. It yields the protein CASSLPPGLGDEQYF.

The CDR3 coding sequence is TGTGCCAGCAGACTCTCGGACAGGAACCCTGGAAACACCATATATTTT. It encodes CASRLSDRNPGNTIYF. The chain links TRBV27 to TRBJ1-3; 7 nucleotides match TRBD1. Germline CDR1 MNHEY, CDR2 SMNVEV (reference sequence). CDR3 size: 16 residues. Trimming took 6 bases from V and 2 from J; bases not matched to a gene: 10.

V is TRBV14 and J is TRBJ2-1; D is undetermined. V was cut by 4 bases and J by 5 bases, with 9 bases left in between. The CDR3 has 13 residues. Germline lookup yields CDR1 SGHDN and CDR2 FVKESK. CDR3 sequence: CASSPSLNNEQFF. The CDR3 bases are TGTGCCAGCAGCCCTTCCTTGAACAATGAGCAGTTCTTC.

V usage is TRBV28 and J usage is TRBJ2-1; TRBD2 agrees at 14 bases. Germline CDR1 reads MDHEN; CDR2 reads SYDVKM. CDR3 length equals 17 residues. Trimming at V came to 8 bases and at J to 2 bases, leaving 8 bases not matched to a gene. The CDR3 region has the DNA TGTGCCAGCTGGGGGACTAGCGGGAGTTACGCCTACAATGAGCAGTTCTTC. It encodes CASWGTSGSYAYNEQFF.

This clone was seen just once. The chain employs TRBV28 and TRBJ2-7; D is unresolved. Trimming took off 4 bases at V and 4 bases at J, with 8 bases between the two ends. The CDR3 length is 12 residues. Germline CDR1 MDHEN, CDR2 SYDVKM. This chain's CDR3 is CASSSGNYEQYF. Written as DNA, the CDR3 is TGTGCCAGCAGTTCAGGAAATTACGAGCAGTACTTC. Supplemented by reference TRBV28 and TRBJ2-7, the full variable domain reads DVKVTQSSRYLVKRTGEKVFLECVQDMDHENMFWYRQDPGLGLRLIYFSYDVKMKEKGDIPEGYSVSREKKERFSLILESASTNQTSMYLCASSSGNYEQYFGPGTRLTVT.

The chain is built from TRBV5-1 and TRBJ2-7, with 8 bases lining up with TRBD1. CDR1 SGHRS and CDR2 YFSETQ come from the germline V gene. V lost 0 bases to trimming and J lost 4 bases; unmatched junction nucleotides: 6. The CDR3 is 15 amino acids. CDR3 in amino acids: CASSLASGGTYEQYF. The CDR3 DNA reads as TGCGCCAGCAGCTTGGCGTCAGGGGGCACATACGAGCAGTACTTC.

The genes are TRBV7-2 and TRBJ2-7; weak D call: TRBD1 (6 bases). Looked up from germline, CDR1 is SGHTA and CDR2 is FQGNSA. The ends were cut back, 6 bases at V and 3 bases at J, with 18 bases in the middle. This CDR3 comprises 15 residues. CDR3 protein: CASRRGDTGIYEQYF. CDR3 in DNA: TGTGCCAGCAGGAGAGGGGACACCGGGATCTACGAGCAGTACTTC.

In this sample, this clone turned up once. This chain links TRBV4-3 with TRBJ2-6, with D hard to call. Germline V gene lookup returns CDR1 LGHNA and CDR2 YSLEER. The ends were cut back, 0 bases at V and 0 bases at J, with 12 bases in the middle. This CDR3 is built from 18 residues. DNA for the CDR3: TGCGCCAGCAGCCAAGAAGTTCGAGGTCTCTCTGGGGCCAACGTCCTGACTTTC. It translates to CASSQEVRGLSGANVLTF.

The V call is TRBV9, the J call TRBJ1-2; 10 bases fit TRBD1. CDR3 size: 15 residues. Germline lookup yields CDR1 SGDLS and CDR2 YYNGEE. The V segment lost 5 bases and the J segment 5 bases; nucleotides outside the gene matches: 9. This chain's CDR3 is CASSGGGQGEYGYTF. The CDR3, as DNA: TGTGCCAGCAGTGGGGGTGGACAGGGGGAATATGGCTACACCTTC.

The chain employs TRBV7-9 and TRBJ1-2; D might be TRBD1 (6 bases). V gave up 0 bases and J gave up 7 bases, with 18 bases separating them. This CDR3 contains 16 residues. The germline V gene has CDR1 SEHNR and CDR2 FQNEAQ (reference sequence). CDR3 amino acids: CASSLAASGDKSGYTF. CDR3 coding DNA: TGTGCCAGCAGCTTAGCGGCGTCAGGGGATAAGTCTGGCTACACCTTC.